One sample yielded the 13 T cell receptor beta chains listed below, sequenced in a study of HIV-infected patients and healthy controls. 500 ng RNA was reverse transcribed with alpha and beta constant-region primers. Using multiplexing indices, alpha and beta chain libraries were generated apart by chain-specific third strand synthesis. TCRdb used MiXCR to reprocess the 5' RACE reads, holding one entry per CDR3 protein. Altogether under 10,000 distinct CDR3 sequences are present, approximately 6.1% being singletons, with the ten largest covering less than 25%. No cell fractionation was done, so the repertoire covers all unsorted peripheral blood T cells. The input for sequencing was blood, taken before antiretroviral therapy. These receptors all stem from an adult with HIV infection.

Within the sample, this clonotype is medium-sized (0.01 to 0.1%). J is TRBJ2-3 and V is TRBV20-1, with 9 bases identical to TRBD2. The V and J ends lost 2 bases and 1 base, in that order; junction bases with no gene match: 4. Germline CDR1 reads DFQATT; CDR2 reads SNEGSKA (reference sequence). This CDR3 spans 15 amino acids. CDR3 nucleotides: TGCAGTGCTAGACGACCTAGCGGGGGCACAGATACGCAGTATTTT. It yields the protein CSARRPSGGTDTQYF.

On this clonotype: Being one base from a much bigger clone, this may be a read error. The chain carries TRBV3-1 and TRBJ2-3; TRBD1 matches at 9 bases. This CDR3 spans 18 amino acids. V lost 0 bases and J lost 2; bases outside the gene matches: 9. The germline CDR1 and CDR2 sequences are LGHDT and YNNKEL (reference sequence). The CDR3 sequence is CASSQDAMGQGYTDTQYF. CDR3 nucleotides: TGTGCCAGCAGCCAAGATGCGATGGGACAGGGCTACACAGATACGCAGTATTTT.

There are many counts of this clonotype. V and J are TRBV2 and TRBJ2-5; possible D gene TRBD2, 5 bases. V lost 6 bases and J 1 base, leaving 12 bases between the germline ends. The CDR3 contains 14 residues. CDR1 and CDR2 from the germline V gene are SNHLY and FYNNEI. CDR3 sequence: CASSPRSGQETQYF. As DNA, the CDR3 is TGTGCCAGCAGCCCACGGAGCGGCCAAGAGACCCAGTACTTC.

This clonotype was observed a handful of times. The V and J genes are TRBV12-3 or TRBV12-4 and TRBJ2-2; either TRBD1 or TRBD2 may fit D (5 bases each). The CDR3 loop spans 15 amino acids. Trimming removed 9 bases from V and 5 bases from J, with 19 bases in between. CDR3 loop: CASPGPKSVTGELFF. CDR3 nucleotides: TGTGCCAGTCCGGGGCCTAAGAGTGTAACCGGGGAGCTGTTTTTT.

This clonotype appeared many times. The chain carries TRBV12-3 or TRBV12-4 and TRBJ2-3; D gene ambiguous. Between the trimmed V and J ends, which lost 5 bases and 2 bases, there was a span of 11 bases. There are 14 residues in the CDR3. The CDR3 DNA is TGTGCCAGCAGTCTCTCGAGCAACACAGATACGCAGTATTTT. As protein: CASSLSSNTDTQYF.

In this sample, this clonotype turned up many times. The DNA for the CDR3 is TGTGCCAGCACATCCCGGGACAGGGCGATAGATACGCAGTATTTT. Amino acids: CASTSRDRAIDTQYF. The chain carries TRBV6-6 and TRBJ2-3; 9 nucleotides match TRBD1. The CDR3 runs 15 residues. The germline V gene encodes CDR1 MNHNY and CDR2 SVGAGI (reference sequence). With 7 bases clipped from V and 5 bases from J, the junction kept 10 bases outside the gene matches.

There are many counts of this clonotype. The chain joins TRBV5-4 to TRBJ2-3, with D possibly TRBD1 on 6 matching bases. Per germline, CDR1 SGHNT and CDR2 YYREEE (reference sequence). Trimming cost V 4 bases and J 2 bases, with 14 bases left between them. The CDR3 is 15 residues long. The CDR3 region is CASSAPQGATDTQYF. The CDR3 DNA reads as TGTGCCAGCAGCGCTCCACAGGGCGCCACAGATACGCAGTATTTT.

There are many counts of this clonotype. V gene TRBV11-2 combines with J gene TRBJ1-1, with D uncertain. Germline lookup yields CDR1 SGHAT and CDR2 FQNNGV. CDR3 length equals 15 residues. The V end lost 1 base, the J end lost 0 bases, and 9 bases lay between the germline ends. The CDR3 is CASSLGAPMNTEAFF. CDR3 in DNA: TGTGCCAGCAGCTTAGGAGCACCTATGAACACTGAAGCTTTCTTT.

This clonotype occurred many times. CDR3 region: CASSEGQWFNTEAFF. The CDR3 nucleotides read TGTGCCAGCAGTGAGGGACAATGGTTTAACACTGAAGCTTTCTTT. The chain recombines TRBV6-2 or TRBV6-3 with TRBJ1-1; D might be TRBD1 (6 bases). The germline CDR1 and CDR2 sequences are MNHEY and SVGEGT. The CDR3 runs to 15 residues. Trimming stripped 5 bases from V and 2 bases from J, with 15 bases between.

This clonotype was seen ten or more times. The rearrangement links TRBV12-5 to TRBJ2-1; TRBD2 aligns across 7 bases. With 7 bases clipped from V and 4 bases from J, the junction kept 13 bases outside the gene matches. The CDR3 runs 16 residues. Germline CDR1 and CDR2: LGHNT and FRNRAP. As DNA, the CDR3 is TGTGCTAGTGCCCCTTTGTTTAGCGGGCCTTACAATGAGCAGTTCTTC. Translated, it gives CASAPLFSGPYNEQFF.

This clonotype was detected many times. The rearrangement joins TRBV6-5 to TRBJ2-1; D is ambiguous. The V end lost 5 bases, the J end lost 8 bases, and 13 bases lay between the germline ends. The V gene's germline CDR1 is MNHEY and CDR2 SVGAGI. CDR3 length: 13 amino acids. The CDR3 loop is CASSHSTGYEQFF. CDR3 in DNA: TGTGCCAGCAGTCATTCGACCGGGTATGAGCAGTTCTTC.

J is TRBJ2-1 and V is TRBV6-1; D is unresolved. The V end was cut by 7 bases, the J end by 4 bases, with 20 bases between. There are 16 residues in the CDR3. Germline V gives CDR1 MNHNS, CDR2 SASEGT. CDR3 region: CASTEHTPRGYNEQFF. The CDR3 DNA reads TGTGCCAGCACCGAACACACCCCCAGAGGATACAATGAGCAGTTCTTC.

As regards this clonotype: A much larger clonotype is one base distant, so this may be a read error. The CDR3 reads CSAWGRLADNEQFF. The CDR3 DNA reads as TGCAGTGCCTGGGGTAGACTAGCGGACAATGAGCAGTTCTTC. The J gene is TRBJ2-1, the V gene TRBV20-1; 9 positions match TRBD2. Germline V gene sequence: CDR1 DFQATT, CDR2 SNEGSKA (reference sequence). This CDR3 spans 14 amino acids. V shed 6 bases and J 5 bases; nucleotides not matched to a gene: 8.